Given below is one T cell receptor beta chain in context. The antigen is unknown. The record originates from a study of cytomegalovirus exposure and HLA in healthy donors. General observations from the study: High sensitivity and specificity were reportedly achieved when the classifier diagnosed cytomegalovirus status. The authors enumerated around 150 TCR beta chains as linked to cytomegalovirus. A later analysis found first-cohort TCR clusters tended to co-occur in the 120 or so validation repertoires.

The V segment lost 4 bases and the J segment 8 bases; nucleotides outside the gene matches: 10. CDR3 length: 14 residues. CDR1 is SGHNT and CDR2 is YYREEE in the germline V gene (reference sequence). Sequencing was performed with immunoSEQ multiplex PCR; in TCRdb, only in-frame clones are kept and a portion is missing. The sample includes 200,000 to 250,000 clones, 80% to 90% of them seen just once. What was sequenced was PBMCs. This chain joins TRBV5-4 and TRBJ2-7; 9 bases line up with TRBD1. This clonotype originated in a woman aged 18-29 years in good health and CMV-seropositive. The CDR3 sequence: CASSPPGQGYKQYF. The CDR3 region has the DNA TGTGCCAGCAGCCCCCCGGGACAGGGATATAAGCAGTACTTC.